This T cell receptor (beta chain) was recorded in a study of T and B cells in COVID-19 patients. Study-wide findings and caveats: Patients with COVID-19 reportedly showed strongly skewed T cell receptor beta variable and joining gene usage.

Multiplex PCR with BIOMED2 TRB-A/B primer pools amplified TRB rearrangements. TCRdb ran MiXCR on the multiplex PCR reads and lists one entry per CDR3 protein. The sample has thousands of distinct CDR3 sequences, around 21% seen once. Trimming took off 1 base at V and 4 bases at J, with 10 bases between the two ends. Germline V lookup: CDR1 SEHNR, CDR2 FQNEAQ (reference sequence). The CDR3 contains 14 residues. This clonotype was counted only a few times. Its antigen is unknown. From blood, about 230-500 ng of genomic DNA served as TRB template. Sample: blood. The clonotype originates from a human donor with active COVID-19. The rearrangement joins TRBV7-9 to TRBJ1-1, with D unclear. The CDR3 sequence is CASSLDSWRTEAFF. The CDR3 nucleotides are TGTGCCAGCAGCTTAGATTCGTGGCGCACTGAAGCTTTCTTT.